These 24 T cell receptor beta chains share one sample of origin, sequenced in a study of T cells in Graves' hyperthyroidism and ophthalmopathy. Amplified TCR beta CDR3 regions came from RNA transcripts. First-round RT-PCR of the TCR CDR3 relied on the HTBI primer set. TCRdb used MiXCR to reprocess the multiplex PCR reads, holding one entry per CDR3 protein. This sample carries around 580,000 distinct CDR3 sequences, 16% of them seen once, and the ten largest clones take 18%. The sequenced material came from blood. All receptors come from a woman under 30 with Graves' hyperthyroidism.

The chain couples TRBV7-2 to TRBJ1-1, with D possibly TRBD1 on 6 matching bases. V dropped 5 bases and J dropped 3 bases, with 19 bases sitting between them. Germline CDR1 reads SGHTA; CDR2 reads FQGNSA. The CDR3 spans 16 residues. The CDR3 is CASSPRRQAGDTEAFF. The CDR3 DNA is TGTGCCAGCAGCCCTCGACGACAGGCTGGGGACACTGAAGCTTTCTTT. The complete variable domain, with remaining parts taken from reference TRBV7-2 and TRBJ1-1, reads GAGVSQSPSNKVTEKGKDVELRCDPISGHTALYWYRQSLGQGLEFLIYFQGNSAPDKSGLPSDRFSAERTGGSVSTLTIQRTQQEDSAVYLCASSPRRQAGDTEAFFGQGTRLTVV.

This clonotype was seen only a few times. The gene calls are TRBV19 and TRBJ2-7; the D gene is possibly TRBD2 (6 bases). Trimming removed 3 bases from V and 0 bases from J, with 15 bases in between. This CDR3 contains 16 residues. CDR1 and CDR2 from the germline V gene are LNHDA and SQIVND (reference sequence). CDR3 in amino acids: CASSMRRGRTSYEQYF. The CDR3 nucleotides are TGTGCCAGTAGTATGAGGCGGGGTAGGACCTCCTACGAGCAGTACTTC.

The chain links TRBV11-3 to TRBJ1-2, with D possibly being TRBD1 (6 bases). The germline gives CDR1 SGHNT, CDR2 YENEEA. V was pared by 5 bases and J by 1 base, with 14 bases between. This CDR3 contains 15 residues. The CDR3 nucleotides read TGTGCCAGCAGCCAATTCGGACAGATTAACTATGGCTACACCTTC. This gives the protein CASSQFGQINYGYTF.

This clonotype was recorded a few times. CDR3 sequence (DNA): TGTGCCAGTAGTCTGGGGCAGGGGACATCAAACTATGGCTACACCTTC. It specifies CASSLGQGTSNYGYTF. V is TRBV19 and J is TRBJ1-2; possible D gene TRBD1, 6 bases. V lost 5 bases to trimming and J lost 2 bases, with 18 bases between them. CDR1 is LNHDA, CDR2 SQIVND, per germline (reference sequence). The length of the CDR3 is 16 residues.

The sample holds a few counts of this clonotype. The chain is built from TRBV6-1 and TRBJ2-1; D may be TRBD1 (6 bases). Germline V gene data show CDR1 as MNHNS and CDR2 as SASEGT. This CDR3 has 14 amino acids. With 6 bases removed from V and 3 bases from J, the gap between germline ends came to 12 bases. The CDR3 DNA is TGTGCCAGCAGCCGACAGGAGTTCTACAATGAGCAGTTCTTC. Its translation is CASSRQEFYNEQFF.

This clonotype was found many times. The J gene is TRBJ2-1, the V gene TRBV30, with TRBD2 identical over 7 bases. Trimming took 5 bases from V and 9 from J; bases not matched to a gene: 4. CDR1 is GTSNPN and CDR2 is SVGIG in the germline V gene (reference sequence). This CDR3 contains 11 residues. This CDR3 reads CAWGGGTEQFF. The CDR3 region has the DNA TGTGCCTGGGGGGGAGGGACTGAGCAGTTCTTC. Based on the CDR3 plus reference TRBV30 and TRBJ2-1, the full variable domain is SQTIHQWPATLVQPVGSPLSLECTVEGTSNPNLYWYRQAAGRGLQLLFYSVGIGQISSEVPQNLSASRPQDRQFILSSKKLLLSDSGFYLCAWGGGTEQFFGPGTRLTVL.

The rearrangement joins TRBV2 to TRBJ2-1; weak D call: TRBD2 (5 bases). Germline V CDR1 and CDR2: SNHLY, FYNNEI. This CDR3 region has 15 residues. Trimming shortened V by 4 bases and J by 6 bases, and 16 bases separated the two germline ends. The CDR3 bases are TGTGCCAGCAGTGGTGGGCACCCCGAGGGCAATGAGCAGTTCTTC. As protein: CASSGGHPEGNEQFF.

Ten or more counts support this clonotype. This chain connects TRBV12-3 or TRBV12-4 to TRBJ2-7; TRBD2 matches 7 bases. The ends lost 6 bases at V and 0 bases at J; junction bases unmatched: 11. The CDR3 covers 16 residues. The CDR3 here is CASRRRGGANSYEQYF. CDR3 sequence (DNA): TGTGCCAGCAGACGCCGGGGAGGGGCCAACTCCTACGAGCAGTACTTC.

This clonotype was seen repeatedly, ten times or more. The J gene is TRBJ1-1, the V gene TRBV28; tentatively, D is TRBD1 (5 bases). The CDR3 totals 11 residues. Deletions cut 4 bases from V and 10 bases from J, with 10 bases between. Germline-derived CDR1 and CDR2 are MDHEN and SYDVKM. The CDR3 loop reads CASSSRGLAFF. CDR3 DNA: TGTGCCAGCAGTTCAAGGGGACTAGCTTTCTTT.

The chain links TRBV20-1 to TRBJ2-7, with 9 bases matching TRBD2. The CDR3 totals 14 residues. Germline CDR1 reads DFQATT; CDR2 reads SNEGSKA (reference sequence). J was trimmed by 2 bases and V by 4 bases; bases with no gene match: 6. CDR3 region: CSAKRAGGPYEQYF. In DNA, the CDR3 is TGCAGTGCTAAGAGGGCGGGAGGGCCCTACGAGCAGTACTTC.

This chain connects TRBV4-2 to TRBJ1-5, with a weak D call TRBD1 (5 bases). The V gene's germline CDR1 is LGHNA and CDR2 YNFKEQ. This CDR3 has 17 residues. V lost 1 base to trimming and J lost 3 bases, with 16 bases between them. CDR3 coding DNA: TGTGCCAGCAGCCAAGTTGTCTTGGGGACGGTCAATCAGCCCCAGCATTTT. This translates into CASSQVVLGTVNQPQHF.

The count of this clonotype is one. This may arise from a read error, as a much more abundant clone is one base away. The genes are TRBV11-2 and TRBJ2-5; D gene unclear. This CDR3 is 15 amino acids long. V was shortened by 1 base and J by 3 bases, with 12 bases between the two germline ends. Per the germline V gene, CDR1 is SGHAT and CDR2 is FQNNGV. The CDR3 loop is CASSLAKTFEETQYF. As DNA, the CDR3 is TGTGCCAGCAGCTTAGCTAAGACTTTTGAAGAGACCCAGTACTTC.

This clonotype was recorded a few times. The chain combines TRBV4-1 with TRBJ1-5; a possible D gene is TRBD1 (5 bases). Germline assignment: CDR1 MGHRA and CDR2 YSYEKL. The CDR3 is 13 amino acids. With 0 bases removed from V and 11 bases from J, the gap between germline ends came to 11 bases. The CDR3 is CASSQDPGLSQHF. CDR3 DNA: TGCGCCAGCAGCCAAGATCCGGGGCTCTCCCAGCATTTT.

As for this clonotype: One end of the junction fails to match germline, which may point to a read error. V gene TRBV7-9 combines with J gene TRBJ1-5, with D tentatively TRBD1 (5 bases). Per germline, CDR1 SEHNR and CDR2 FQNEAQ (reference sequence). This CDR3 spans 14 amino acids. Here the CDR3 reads CATSLQDSNQPQHF. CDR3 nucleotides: TGTGCCACCAGCCTACAGGATAGCAATCAGCCCCAGCATTTT. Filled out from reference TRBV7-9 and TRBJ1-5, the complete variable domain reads DTGVSQNPRHKITKRGQNVTFRCDPISEHNRLYWYRQTLGQGPEFLTYFQNEAQLEKSRLLSDRFSAERPKGSFSTLEIQRTEQGDSAMYLCATSLQDSNQPQHFGDGTRLSIL.

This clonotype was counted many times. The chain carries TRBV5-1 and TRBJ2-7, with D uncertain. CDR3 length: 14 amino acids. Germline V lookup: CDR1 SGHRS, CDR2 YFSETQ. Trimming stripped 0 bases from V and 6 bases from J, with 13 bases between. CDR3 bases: TGCGCCAGCAGCTTGGGTGGAACAGCCAGCGAGCAGTACTTC. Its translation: CASSLGGTASEQYF.

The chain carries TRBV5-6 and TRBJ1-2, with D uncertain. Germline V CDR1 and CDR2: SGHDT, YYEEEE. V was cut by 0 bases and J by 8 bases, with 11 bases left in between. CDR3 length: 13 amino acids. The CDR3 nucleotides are TGTGCCAGCAGCTTGGTTAGGGCAGGAGGCTACACCTTC. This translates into CASSLVRAGGYTF. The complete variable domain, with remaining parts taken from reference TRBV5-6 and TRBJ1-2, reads DAGVTQSPTHLIKTRGQQVTLRCSPKSGHDTVSWYQQALGQGPQFIFQYYEEEERQRGNFPDRFSGHQFPNYSSELNVNALLLGDSALYLCASSLVRAGGYTFGSGTRLTVV.

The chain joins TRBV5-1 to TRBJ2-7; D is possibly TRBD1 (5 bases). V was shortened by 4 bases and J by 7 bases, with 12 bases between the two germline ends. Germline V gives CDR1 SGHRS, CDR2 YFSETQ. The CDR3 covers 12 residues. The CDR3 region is CASSVDTSEQYF. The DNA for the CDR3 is TGCGCCAGCAGCGTGGACACGAGTGAGCAGTACTTC.

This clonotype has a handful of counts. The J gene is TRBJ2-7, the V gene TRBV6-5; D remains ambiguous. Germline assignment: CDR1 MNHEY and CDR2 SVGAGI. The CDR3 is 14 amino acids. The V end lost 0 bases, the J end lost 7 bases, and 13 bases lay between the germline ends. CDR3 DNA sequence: TGTGCCAGCAGTTACTCGAGCGACTCTGGTGAGCAGTACTTC. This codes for CASSYSSDSGEQYF.

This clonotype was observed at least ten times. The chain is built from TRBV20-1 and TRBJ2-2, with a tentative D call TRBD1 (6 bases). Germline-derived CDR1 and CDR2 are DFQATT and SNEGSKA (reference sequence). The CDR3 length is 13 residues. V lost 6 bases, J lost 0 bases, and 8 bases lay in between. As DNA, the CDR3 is TGCAGTGCCAGGGGCGCGAACACCGGGGAGCTGTTTTTT. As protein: CSARGANTGELFF.

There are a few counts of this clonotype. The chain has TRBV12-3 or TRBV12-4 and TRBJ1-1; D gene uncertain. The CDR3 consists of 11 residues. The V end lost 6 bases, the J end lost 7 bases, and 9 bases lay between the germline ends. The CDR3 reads CASRLTGEAFF. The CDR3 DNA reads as TGTGCCAGCAGGCTAACGGGTGAAGCTTTCTTT.

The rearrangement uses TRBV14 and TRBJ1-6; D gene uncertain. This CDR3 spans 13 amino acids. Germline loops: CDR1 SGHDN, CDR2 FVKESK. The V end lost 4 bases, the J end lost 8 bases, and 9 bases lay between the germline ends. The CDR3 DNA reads TGTGCCAGCAGCCCCCTACCGCATTCACCCCTCCACTTT. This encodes CASSPLPHSPLHF.

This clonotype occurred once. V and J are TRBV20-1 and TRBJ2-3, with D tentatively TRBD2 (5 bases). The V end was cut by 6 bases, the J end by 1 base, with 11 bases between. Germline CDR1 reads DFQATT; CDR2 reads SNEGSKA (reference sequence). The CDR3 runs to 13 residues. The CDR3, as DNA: TGCAGTGCCCACGATAGCGGCACAGATACGCAGTATTTT. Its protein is CSAHDSGTDTQYF.

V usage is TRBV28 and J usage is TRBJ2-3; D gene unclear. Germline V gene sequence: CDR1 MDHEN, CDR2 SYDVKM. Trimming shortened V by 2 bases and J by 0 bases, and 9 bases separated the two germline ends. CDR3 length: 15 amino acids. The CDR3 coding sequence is TGTGCCAGCAGTTTAGTAGTAGTAAGCACAGATACGCAGTATTTT. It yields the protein CASSLVVVSTDTQYF.

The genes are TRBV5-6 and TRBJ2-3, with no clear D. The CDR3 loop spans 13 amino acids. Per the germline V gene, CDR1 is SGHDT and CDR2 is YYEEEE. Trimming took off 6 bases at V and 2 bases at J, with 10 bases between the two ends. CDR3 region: CASMLTNTDTQYF. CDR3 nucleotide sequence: TGTGCCAGCATGCTTACCAACACAGATACGCAGTATTTT. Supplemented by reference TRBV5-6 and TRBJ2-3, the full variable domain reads DAGVTQSPTHLIKTRGQQVTLRCSPKSGHDTVSWYQQALGQGPQFIFQYYEEEERQRGNFPDRFSGHQFPNYSSELNVNALLLGDSALYLCASMLTNTDTQYFGPGTRLTVL.